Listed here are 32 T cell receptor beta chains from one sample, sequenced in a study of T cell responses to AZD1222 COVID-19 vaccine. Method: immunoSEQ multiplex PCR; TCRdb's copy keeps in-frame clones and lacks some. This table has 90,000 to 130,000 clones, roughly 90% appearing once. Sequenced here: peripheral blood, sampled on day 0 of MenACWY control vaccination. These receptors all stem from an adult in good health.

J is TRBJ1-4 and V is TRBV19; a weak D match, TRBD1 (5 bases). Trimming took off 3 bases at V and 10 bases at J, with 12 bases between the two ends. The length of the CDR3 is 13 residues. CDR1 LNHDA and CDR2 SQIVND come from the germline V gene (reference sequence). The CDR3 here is CASSMGGSAKLFF. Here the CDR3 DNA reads TGTGCCAGTAGTATGGGGGGTTCTGCAAAACTGTTTTTT.

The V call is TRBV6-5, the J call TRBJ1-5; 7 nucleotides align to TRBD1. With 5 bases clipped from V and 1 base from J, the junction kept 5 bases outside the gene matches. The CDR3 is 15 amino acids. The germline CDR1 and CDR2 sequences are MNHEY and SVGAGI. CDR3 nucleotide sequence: TGTGCCAGCAGTCAACGACAGGGCAGCAATCAGCCCCAGCATTTT. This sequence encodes CASSQRQGSNQPQHF.

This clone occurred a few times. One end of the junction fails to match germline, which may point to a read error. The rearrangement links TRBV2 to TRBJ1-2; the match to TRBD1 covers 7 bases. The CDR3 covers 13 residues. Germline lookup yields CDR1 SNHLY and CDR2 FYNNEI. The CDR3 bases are TGTGCCAGCAGTGAAGCGGGCCCGGCAGGGGGTCCTTTC. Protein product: CASSEAGPAGGPF.

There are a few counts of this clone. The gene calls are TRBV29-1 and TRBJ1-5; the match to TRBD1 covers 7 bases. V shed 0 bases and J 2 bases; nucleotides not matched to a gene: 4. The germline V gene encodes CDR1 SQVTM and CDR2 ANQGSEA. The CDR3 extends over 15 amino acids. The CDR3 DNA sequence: TGCAGCGTTGAAGAGGGAACAGGGGGCAATCAGCCCCAGCATTTT. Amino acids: CSVEEGTGGNQPQHF.

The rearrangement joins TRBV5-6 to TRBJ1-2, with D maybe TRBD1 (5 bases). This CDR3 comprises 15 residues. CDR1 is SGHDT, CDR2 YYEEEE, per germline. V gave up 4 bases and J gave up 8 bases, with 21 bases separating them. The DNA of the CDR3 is TGTGCCAGCAGCCCAGGCACAGGCACTGAATTCGGCTACACCTTC. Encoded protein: CASSPGTGTEFGYTF.

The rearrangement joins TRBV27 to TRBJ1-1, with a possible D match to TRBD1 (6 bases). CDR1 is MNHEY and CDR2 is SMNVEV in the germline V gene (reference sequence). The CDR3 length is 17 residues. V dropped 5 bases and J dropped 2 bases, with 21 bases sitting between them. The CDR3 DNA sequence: TGTGCCAGCAGTGTCTCTCGGACAGAGCCGATAAACACTGAAGCTTTCTTT. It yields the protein CASSVSRTEPINTEAFF.

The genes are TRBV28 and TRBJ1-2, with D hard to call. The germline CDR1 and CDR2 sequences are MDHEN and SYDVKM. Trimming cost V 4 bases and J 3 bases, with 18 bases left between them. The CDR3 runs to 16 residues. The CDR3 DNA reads TGTGCCAGCAGTTCGCCGACCCGTCCGACTTACTATGGCTACACCTTC. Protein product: CASSSPTRPTYYGYTF.

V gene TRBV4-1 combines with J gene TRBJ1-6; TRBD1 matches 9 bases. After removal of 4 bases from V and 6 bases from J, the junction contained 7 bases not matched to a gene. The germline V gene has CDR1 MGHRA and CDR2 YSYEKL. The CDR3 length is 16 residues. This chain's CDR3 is CASSLGVGQGNSPLHF. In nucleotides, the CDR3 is TGCGCCAGCAGCCTAGGAGTGGGACAGGGTAATTCACCCCTCCACTTT.

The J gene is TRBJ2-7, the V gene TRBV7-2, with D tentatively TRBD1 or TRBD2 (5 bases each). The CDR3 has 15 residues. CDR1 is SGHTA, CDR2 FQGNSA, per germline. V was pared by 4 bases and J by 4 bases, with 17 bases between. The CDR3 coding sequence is TGTGCCAGCAGCTGGGACCCAGGGCCCTCATACGAGCAGTACTTC. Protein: CASSWDPGPSYEQYF.

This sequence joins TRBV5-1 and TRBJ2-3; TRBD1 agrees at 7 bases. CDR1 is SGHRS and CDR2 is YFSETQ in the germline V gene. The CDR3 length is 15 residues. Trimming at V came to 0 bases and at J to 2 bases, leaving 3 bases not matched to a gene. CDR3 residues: CASSLAQGDTDTQYF. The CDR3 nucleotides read TGCGCCAGCAGCTTGGCCCAGGGGGACACAGATACGCAGTATTTT.

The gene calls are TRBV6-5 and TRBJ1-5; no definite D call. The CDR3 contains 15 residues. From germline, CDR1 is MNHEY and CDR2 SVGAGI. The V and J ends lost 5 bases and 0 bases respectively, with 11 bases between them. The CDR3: CASSTMWGSNQPQHF. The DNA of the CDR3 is TGTGCCAGCAGTACAATGTGGGGTAGCAATCAGCCCCAGCATTTT.

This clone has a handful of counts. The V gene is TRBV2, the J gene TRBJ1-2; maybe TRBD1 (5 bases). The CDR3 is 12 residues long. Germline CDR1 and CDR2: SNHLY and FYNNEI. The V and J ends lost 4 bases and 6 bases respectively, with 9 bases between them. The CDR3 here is CASSVLGDGYTF. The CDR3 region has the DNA TGTGCCAGCAGTGTATTGGGGGATGGCTACACCTTC.

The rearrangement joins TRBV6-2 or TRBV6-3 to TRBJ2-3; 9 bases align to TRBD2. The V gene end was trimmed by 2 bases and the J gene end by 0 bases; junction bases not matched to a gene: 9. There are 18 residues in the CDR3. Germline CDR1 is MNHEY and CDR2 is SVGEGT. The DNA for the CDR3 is TGTGCCAGCAGTTACGACGCGGGGGGGCCGACTAGCACAGATACGCAGTATTTT. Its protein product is CASSYDAGGPTSTDTQYF.

The DNA for the CDR3 is TGTGCCAGTAGTCCAACAGGGGGCCGAAATCAGCCCCAGCATTTT. It yields the protein CASSPTGGRNQPQHF. V and J are TRBV19 and TRBJ1-5, with TRBD1 identical over 9 bases. CDR3 size: 15 residues. From germline, CDR1 is LNHDA and CDR2 SQIVND (reference sequence). With V trimmed by 5 bases and J by 4 bases, 6 bases remained unmatched. Full variable domain (missing parts from reference TRBV19 and TRBJ1-5): DGGITQSPKYLFRKEGQNVTLSCEQNLNHDAMYWYRQDPGQGLRLIYYSQIVNDFQKGDIAEGYSVSREKKESFPLTVTSAQKNPTAFYLCASSPTGGRNQPQHFGDGTRLSIL.

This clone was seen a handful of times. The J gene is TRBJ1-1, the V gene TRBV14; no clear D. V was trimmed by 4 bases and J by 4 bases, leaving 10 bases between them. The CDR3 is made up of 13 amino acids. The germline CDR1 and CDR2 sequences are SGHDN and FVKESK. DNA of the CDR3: TGTGCCAGCAGCCCGTACGGTGGCACTGAAGCTTTCTTT. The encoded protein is CASSPYGGTEAFF. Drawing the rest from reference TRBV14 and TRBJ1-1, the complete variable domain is EAGVTQFPSHSVIEKGQTVTLRCDPISGHDNLYWYRRVMGKEIKFLLHFVKESKQDESGMPNNRFLAERTGGTYSTLKVQPAELEDSGVYFCASSPYGGTEAFFGQGTRLTVV.

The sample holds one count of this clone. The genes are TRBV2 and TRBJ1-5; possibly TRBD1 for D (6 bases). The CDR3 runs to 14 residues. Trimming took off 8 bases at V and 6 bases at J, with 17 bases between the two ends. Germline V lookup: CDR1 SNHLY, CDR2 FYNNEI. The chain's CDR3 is CASGRQGQGQPQHF. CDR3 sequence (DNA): TGTGCCAGCGGGCGGCAGGGGCAGGGTCAGCCCCAGCATTTT.

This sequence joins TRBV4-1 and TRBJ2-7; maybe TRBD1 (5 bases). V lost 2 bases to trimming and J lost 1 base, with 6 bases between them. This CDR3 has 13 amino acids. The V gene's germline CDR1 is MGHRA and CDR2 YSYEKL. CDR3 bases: TGCGCCAGCAGCCAAAGGGGTTCCTACGAGCAGTACTTC. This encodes CASSQRGSYEQYF.

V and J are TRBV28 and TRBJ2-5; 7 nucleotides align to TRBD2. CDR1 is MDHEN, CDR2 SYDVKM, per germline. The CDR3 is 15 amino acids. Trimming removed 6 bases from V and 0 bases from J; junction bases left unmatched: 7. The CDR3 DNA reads TGTGCCAGCAGGGCTAGCGGTGGGTACCAAGAGACCCAGTACTTC. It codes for CASRASGGYQETQYF.

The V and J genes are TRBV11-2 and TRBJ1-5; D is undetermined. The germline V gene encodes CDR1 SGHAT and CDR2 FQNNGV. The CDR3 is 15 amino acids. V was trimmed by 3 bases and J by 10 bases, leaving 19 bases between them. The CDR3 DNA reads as TGTGCCAGCAGCTTTTCCCTGGGCCCCTACGATCCCCAGCATTTT. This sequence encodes CASSFSLGPYDPQHF.

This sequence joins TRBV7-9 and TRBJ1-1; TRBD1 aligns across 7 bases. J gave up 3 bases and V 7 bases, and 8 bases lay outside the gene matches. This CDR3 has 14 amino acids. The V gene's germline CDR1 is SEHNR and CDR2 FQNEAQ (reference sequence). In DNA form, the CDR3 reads TGTGCCAGCACTCATAACAGGGGTGACACTGAAGCTTTCTTT. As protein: CASTHNRGDTEAFF.

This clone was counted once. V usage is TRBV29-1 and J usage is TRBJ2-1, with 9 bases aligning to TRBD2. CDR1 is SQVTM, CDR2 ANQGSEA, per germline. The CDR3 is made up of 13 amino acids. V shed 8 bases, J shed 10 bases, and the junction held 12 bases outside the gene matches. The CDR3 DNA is TGCAGCTGCGGCGAGCGGGGGGCCTTAGAGCAGTTCTTC. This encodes CSCGERGALEQFF.

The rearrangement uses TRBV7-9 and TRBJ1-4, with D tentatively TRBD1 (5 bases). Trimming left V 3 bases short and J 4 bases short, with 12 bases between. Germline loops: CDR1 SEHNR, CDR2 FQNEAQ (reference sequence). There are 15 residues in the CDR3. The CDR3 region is CASSFLGTVNEKLFF. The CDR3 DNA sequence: TGTGCCAGCAGCTTCCTCGGGACGGTTAATGAAAAACTGTTTTTT.

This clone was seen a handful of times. The CDR3 DNA sequence: TGTGCCAGCAGTTCGACAGCCGGGAAACTGTTTTTT. Translated, it gives CASSSTAGKLFF. The chain uses TRBV12-3 or TRBV12-4 and TRBJ1-4; D may be TRBD1 (5 bases). V lost 4 bases and J lost 11, with 11 bases in between. The CDR3 runs to 12 residues.

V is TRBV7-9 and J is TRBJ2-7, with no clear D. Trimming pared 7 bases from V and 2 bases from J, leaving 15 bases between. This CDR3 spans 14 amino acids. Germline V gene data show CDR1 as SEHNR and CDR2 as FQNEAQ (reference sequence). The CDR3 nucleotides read TGTGCCAGCACTGGGCCAGCCGAACCCTACGAGCAGTACTTC. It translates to CASTGPAEPYEQYF.

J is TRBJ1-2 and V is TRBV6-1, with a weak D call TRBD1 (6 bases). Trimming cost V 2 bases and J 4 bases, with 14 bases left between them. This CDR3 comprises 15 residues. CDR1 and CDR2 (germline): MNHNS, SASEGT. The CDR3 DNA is TGTGCCAGCAGTGAAAGGGACATCCGTCTCTATGGCTACACCTTC. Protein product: CASSERDIRLYGYTF.

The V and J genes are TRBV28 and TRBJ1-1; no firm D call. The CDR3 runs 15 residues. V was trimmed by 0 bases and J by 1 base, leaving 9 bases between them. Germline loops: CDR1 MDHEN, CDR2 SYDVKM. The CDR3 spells CASSLWGSGNTEAFF. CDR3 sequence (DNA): TGTGCCAGCAGTTTATGGGGCAGTGGGAACACTGAAGCTTTCTTT.

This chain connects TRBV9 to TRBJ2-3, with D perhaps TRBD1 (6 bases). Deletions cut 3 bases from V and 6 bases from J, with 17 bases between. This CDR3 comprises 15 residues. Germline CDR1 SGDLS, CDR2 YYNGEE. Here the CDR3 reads CASSEVGAAPDTQYF. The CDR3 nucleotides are TGTGCCAGCAGCGAGGTGGGGGCCGCCCCCGATACGCAGTATTTT.

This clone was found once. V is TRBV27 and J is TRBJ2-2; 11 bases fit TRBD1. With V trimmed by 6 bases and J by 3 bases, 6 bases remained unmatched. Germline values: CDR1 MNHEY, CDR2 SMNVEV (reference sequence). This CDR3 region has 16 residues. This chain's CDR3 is CASRMDRGRDTGELFF. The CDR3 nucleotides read TGTGCCAGCAGGATGGACAGGGGGCGTGACACCGGGGAGCTGTTTTTT.

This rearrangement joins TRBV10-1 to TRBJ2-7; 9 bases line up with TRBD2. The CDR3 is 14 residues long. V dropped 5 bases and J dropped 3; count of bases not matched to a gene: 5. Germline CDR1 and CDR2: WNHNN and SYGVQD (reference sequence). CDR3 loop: CASSPSGAYYEQYF. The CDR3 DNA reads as TGCGCCAGCAGTCCTAGCGGGGCCTACTACGAGCAGTACTTC.

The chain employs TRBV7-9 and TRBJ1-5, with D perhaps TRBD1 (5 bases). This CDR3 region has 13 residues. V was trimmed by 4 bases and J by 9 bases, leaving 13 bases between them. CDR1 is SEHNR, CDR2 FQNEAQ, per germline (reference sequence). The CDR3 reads CASSWGVLGPQHF. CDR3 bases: TGTGCCAGCAGCTGGGGGGTATTGGGGCCCCAGCATTTT.

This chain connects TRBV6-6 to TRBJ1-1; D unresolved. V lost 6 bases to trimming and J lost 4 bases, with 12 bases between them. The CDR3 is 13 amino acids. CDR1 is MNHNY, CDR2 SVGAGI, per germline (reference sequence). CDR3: CASRPREGTEAFF. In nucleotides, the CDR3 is TGTGCCAGCAGACCAAGGGAGGGCACTGAAGCTTTCTTT.

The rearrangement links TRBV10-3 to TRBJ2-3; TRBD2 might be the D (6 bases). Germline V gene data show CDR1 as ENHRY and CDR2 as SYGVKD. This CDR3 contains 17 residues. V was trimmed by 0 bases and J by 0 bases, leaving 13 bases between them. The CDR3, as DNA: TGTGCCATCAGTGAGTCTGGTATTAGCGGAAGCACAGATACGCAGTATTTT. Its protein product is CAISESGISGSTDTQYF.